A single sample gave rise to the 18 T cell receptor beta chains below, sequenced in a study of Graves' ophthalmopathy and Graves' hyperthyroidism. TCR beta CDR3 regions were amplified from RNA transcripts. Scientists carried out first-round RT-PCR using HTBI primers and then a second-round multiplex PCR. TCRdb independently ran MiXCR on the multiplex PCR reads; one entry per CDR3 protein. Among a few hundred thousand distinct CDR3 sequences listed, approximately 15% were seen once. Sequencing used peripheral blood. The receptors come from a young woman with stable Graves' hyperthyroidism.

This chain joins TRBV4-2 and TRBJ2-7, with D tentatively TRBD1 or TRBD2 (5 bases each). The CDR3 sequence is 16 residues long. The V end lost 0 bases, the J end lost 3 bases, and 15 bases lay between the germline ends. Germline CDR1 reads LGHNA; CDR2 reads YNFKEQ. This CDR3 reads CASSQDDRDGHYEQYF. The CDR3 DNA follows: TGTGCCAGCAGCCAAGACGATAGGGACGGCCACTACGAGCAGTACTTC.

This clonotype was recorded at least ten times. The V gene is TRBV7-8, the J gene TRBJ1-1; D perhaps matches TRBD1 (6 bases). The germline gives CDR1 SGHVS, CDR2 FQNEAQ. Trimming stripped 1 base from V and 3 bases from J, with 15 bases between. The CDR3 sequence is 16 residues long. The CDR3 here is CASSLVGAMVDTEAFF. CDR3 nucleotides: TGTGCCAGCAGCTTAGTGGGGGCGATGGTTGACACTGAAGCTTTCTTT.

There are many counts of this clonotype. The rearrangement joins TRBV25-1 to TRBJ1-2; 10 positions agree with TRBD1. Germline lookup yields CDR1 MGHDK and CDR2 SYGVNS. Unmatched junction bases numbered 4, after V lost 4 bases and J lost 2 bases. This CDR3 region has 15 residues. In nucleotides, the CDR3 is TGTGCCAGCAGTGCCGGGACAGGGGCAAACTATGGCTACACCTTC. Protein product: CASSAGTGANYGYTF.

This clonotype has ten or more counts. The genes are TRBV20-1 and TRBJ1-1, with D perhaps matching TRBD1 (5 bases). CDR1 and CDR2 (germline): DFQATT, SNEGSKA (reference sequence). The CDR3 runs to 12 residues. V lost 6 bases, J lost 11 bases, and 19 bases lay in between. The CDR3 nucleotides read TGCAGTGCGTCTAAGGTGGGGGGTGGGGCTTTCTTT. Encoded protein: CSASKVGGGAFF.

The chain employs TRBV6-1 and TRBJ2-7, with 7 positions matching TRBD2. The better agreement between TRBJ2-5 and the DNA end casts doubt on the J call. Germline V gene lookup returns CDR1 MNHNS and CDR2 SASEGT. The CDR3 has 13 amino acids. CDR3 sequence reads: CASSQREKETQYF. The CDR3 coding sequence is TGTGCCAGCAGCCAGCGGGAAAAAGAGACCCAGTACTTC.

This clonotype was found many times. This chain links TRBV6-2 or TRBV6-3 with TRBJ2-7, with TRBD2 matching 8 bases. V lost 6 bases and J lost 4; bases outside the gene matches: 11. The V gene's germline CDR1 is MNHEY and CDR2 SVGEGT. The CDR3 loop spans 15 amino acids. CDR3 coding DNA: TGTGCCAGCAGAACGGGAGGGACAACCATTTACGAGCAGTACTTC. Translated, it gives CASRTGGTTIYEQYF.

The CDR3 here is CASNPFFLRTGGNYGYTF. The CDR3 coding sequence is TGTGCCAGCAACCCCTTCTTCCTTAGGACAGGGGGTAACTATGGCTACACCTTC. The chain employs TRBV9 and TRBJ1-2; 10 bases fit TRBD1. J was trimmed by 1 base and V by 6 bases; bases with no gene match: 15. Germline V gene data show CDR1 as SGDLS and CDR2 as YYNGEE. This CDR3 is built from 18 residues.

The sample holds many counts of this clonotype. V usage is TRBV5-1 and J usage is TRBJ1-1, with 7 bases fitting TRBD1. The CDR3 spans 13 residues. Germline V lookup: CDR1 SGHRS, CDR2 YFSETQ. J was trimmed by 5 bases and V by 4 bases; bases with no gene match: 5. CDR3 in amino acids: CASSATGETEAFF. CDR3 coding DNA: TGCGCCAGCAGCGCAACAGGGGAAACTGAAGCTTTCTTT.

The rearrangement uses TRBV6-2 or TRBV6-3 and TRBJ2-5; 12 positions agree with TRBD2. This CDR3 contains 16 residues. V gave up 6 bases and J gave up 8 bases; unmatched junction bases: 13. The germline gives CDR1 MNHEY, CDR2 SVGEGT. The CDR3 sequence is CASSLALAGGPDTQYF. The CDR3 DNA sequence: TGTGCCAGCAGCCTAGCCCTAGCGGGGGGGCCTGACACCCAGTACTTC.

Of note for this clonotype: This may come from a read error, since a much larger clone is one base off. The J gene is TRBJ2-7, the V gene TRBV12-3 or TRBV12-4, with D possibly matching TRBD2 (6 bases). V lost 6 bases to trimming and J lost 2 bases, with 17 bases between them. This CDR3 has 15 amino acids. The CDR3 region is CASSPGVAGPYEQYF. Written as DNA, the CDR3 is TGTGCCAGCAGCCCCGGGGTGGCGGGGCCCTACGAGCAGTACTTC.

This clonotype appeared many times. The V and J genes are TRBV6-5 and TRBJ2-1; tentatively, D is TRBD1 (5 bases). The CDR3 runs 15 residues. V was clipped by 4 bases and J by 4 bases, with 14 bases between them. Germline CDR1 and CDR2: MNHEY and SVGAGI. CDR3 loop: CASSSSTVKYNEQFF. The CDR3 nucleotides are TGTGCCAGCAGTTCCTCGACAGTTAAGTACAATGAGCAGTTCTTC.

This clonotype was counted ten times or more. The V call is TRBV19, the J call TRBJ2-7; D is unclear. This CDR3 spans 13 amino acids. With 3 bases removed from V and 2 bases from J, the gap between germline ends came to 8 bases. In germline, CDR1 is LNHDA, CDR2 SQIVND (reference sequence). In DNA form, the CDR3 reads TGTGCCAGTAGTATGGTACAAACCTACGAGCAGTACTTC. Translation: CASSMVQTYEQYF.

This clonotype has only a few counts. The chain links TRBV3-1 to TRBJ2-5; perhaps TRBD1 as D (5 bases). CDR1 is LGHDT, CDR2 YNNKEL, per germline (reference sequence). V was pared by 0 bases and J by 9 bases, with 14 bases between. This CDR3 comprises 14 residues. The CDR3 DNA follows: TGTGCCAGCAGCCAAGATCCAGGGAATGGGGCCCAGTACTTC. Translating it yields CASSQDPGNGAQYF.

This clonotype was observed a handful of times. The chain employs TRBV19 and TRBJ1-3; D remains unclear. This CDR3 is built from 11 residues. V shed 6 bases and J shed 7 bases, with 7 bases lying between them. Germline V gene data show CDR1 as LNHDA and CDR2 as SQIVND (reference sequence). The CDR3 reads CASRGLNTIYF. The CDR3 nucleotides are TGTGCCAGTAGAGGTTTGAACACCATATATTTT.

This clonotype was picked up many times. This chain connects TRBV19 to TRBJ1-2, with a possible D match to TRBD1 (5 bases). The CDR3 runs 13 residues. The germline V gene has CDR1 LNHDA and CDR2 SQIVND (reference sequence). V was shortened by 7 bases and J by 3 bases, with 12 bases between the two germline ends. The CDR3 loop is CASTFRVDYGYTF. CDR3 nucleotides: TGTGCCAGTACCTTCAGGGTAGACTATGGCTACACCTTC.

This clonotype was counted many times. The chain is built from TRBV2 and TRBJ1-1, with D unclear. CDR1 and CDR2 (germline): SNHLY, FYNNEI. V was trimmed by 6 bases and J by 5 bases, leaving 16 bases between them. The CDR3 spans 14 residues. The DNA for the CDR3 is TGTGCCAGCAGGGTTTATGGCGGAGGGACTGAAGCTTTCTTT. It codes for CASRVYGGGTEAFF. The full variable domain, in which reference TRBV2 and TRBJ1-1 provide the parts outside the CDR3, is EPEVTQTPSHQVTQMGQEVILRCVPISNHLYFYWYRQILGQKVEFLVSFYNNEISEKSEIFDDQFSVERPDGSNFTLKIRSTKLEDSAMYFCASRVYGGGTEAFFGQGTRLTVV.

This clonotype has only a few counts. This chain links TRBV10-2 with TRBJ1-1; D might be TRBD1 (5 bases). The CDR3 totals 17 residues. Germline-derived CDR1 and CDR2 are WSHSY and SAAADI. V shed 4 bases and J shed 0 bases, with 18 bases lying between them. In DNA form, the CDR3 reads TGCGCCAGCAGTGGAAGAATGGAGGGGAGGGTGAACACTGAAGCTTTCTTT. This encodes CASSGRMEGRVNTEAFF.

This clonotype showed up many times. The chain couples TRBV12-5 to TRBJ2-7; TRBD1 agrees at 7 bases. V shed 2 bases and J 7 bases; nucleotides not matched to a gene: 11. Germline-derived CDR1 and CDR2 are LGHNT and FRNRAP. The CDR3 totals 15 residues. CDR3 sequence (DNA): TGTGCTAGTGGTTTGTCCCCCACAGGGGCTGATGAGCAGTACTTC. This sequence encodes CASGLSPTGADEQYF.